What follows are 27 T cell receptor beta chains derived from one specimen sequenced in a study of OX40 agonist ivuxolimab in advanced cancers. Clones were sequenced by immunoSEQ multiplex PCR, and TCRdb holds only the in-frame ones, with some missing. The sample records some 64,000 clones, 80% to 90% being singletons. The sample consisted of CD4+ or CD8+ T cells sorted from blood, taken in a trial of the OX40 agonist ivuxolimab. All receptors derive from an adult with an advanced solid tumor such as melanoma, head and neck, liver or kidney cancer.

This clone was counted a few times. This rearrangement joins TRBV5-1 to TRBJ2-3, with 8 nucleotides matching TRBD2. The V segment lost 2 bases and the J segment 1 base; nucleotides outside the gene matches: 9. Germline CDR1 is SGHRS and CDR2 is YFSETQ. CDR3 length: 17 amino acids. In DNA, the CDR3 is TGCGCCAGCAGCTTTACCTTAGCGGGATCAGGCACAGATACGCAGTATTTT. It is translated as CASSFTLAGSGTDTQYF.

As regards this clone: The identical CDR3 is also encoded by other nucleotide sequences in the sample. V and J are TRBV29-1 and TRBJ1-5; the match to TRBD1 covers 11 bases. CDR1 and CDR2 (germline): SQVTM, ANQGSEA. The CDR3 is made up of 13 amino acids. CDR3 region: CSVRDRGYQPQHF. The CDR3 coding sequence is TGCAGTGTCAGGGACAGGGGGTATCAGCCCCAGCATTTT.

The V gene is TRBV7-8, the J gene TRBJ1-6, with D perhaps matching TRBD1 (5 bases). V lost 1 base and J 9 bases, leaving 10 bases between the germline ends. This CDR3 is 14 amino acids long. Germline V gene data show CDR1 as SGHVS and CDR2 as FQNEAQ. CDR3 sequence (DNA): TGTGCCAGCAGCTTAGAACCCAGGGTTTCACCCCTCCACTTT. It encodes CASSLEPRVSPLHF.

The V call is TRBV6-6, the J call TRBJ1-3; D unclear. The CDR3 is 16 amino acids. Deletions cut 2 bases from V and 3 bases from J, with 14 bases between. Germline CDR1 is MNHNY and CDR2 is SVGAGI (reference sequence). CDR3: CASSYTAQRGGNTIYF. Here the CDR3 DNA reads TGTGCCAGCAGTTACACGGCACAAAGAGGTGGAAACACCATATATTTT.

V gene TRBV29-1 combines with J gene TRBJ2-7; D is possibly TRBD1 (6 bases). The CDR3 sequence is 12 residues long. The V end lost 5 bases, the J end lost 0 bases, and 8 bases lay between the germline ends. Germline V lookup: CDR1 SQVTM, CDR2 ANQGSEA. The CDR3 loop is CSVRDNSYEQYF. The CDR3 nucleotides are TGCAGCGTTCGGGACAACTCCTACGAGCAGTACTTC.

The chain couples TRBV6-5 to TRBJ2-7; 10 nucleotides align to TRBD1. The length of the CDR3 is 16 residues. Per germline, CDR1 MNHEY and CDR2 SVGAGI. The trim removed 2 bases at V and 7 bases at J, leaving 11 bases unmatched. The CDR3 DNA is TGTGCCAGCAGTTACCCCATGACAGGGGGCGTGGGAGAGCAGTACTTC. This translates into CASSYPMTGGVGEQYF.

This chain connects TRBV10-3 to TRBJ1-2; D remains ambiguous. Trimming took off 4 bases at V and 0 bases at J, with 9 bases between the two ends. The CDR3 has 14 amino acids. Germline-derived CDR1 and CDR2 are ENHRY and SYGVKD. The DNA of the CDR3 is TGTGCCATCAGTGTGGACGGGACTAACTATGGCTACACCTTC. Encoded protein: CAISVDGTNYGYTF.

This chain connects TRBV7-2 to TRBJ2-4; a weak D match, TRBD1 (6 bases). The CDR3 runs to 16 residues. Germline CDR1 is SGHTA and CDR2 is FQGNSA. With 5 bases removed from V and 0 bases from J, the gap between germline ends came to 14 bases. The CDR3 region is CASSPGQNLAKNIQYF. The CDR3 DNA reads TGTGCCAGCAGCCCCGGACAGAACCTAGCCAAAAACATTCAGTACTTC.

The CDR3 nucleotides read TGTGCCAGCAGCTTGGCCCCGATGGGGGTCTATGGCTACACCTTC. Translated, it gives CASSLAPMGVYGYTF. The genes are TRBV5-6 and TRBJ1-2, with D perhaps matching TRBD1 (5 bases). Trimming removed 0 bases at V and 4 bases at J, with 13 bases between. Germline lookup yields CDR1 SGHDT and CDR2 YYEEEE. CDR3 length: 15 residues.

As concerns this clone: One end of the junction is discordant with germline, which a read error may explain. In nucleotides, the CDR3 is TGCGCCAGCAGGGAGTATGGGGACACTGAAGCTTTCTTT. Residues: CASREYGDTEAFF. J is TRBJ1-1 and V is TRBV10-2, with D uncertain. The length of the CDR3 is 13 residues. Germline V gives CDR1 WSHSY, CDR2 SAAADI.

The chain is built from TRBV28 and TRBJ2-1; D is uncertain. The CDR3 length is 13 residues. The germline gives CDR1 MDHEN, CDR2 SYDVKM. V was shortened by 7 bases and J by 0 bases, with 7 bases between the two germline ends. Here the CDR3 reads CASKAPSYNEQFF. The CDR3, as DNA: TGTGCCAGCAAGGCACCCTCCTACAATGAGCAGTTCTTC.

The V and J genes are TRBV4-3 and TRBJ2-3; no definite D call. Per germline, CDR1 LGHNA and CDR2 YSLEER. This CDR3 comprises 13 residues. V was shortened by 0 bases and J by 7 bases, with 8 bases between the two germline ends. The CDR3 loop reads CASSQEERHTQYF. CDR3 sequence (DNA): TGCGCCAGCAGCCAAGAGGAGCGCCATACGCAGTATTTT.

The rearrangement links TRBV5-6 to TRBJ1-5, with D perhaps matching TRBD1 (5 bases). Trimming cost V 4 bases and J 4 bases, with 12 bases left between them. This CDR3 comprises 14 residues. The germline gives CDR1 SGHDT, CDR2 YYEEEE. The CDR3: CASSQGGGNQPQHF. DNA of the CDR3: TGTGCCAGCAGCCAGGGAGGAGGAAATCAGCCCCAGCATTTT.

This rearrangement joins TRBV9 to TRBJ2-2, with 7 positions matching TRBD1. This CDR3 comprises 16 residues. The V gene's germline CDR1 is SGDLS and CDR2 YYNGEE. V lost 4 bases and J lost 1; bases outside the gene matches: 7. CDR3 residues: CASSYTGELNTGELFF. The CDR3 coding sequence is TGTGCCAGCAGCTATACAGGGGAACTGAACACCGGGGAGCTGTTTTTT.

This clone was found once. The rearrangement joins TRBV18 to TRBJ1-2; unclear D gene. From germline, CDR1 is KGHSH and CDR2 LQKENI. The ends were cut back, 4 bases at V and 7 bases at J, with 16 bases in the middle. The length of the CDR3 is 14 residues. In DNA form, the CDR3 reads TGTGCCAGCTCACAGTCGGTCGATGGACCTGGCTACACCTTC. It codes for CASSQSVDGPGYTF. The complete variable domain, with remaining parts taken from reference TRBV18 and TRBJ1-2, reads NAGVMQNPRHLVRRRGQEARLRCSPMKGHSHVYWYRQLPEEGLKFMVYLQKENIIDESGMPKERFSAEFPKEGPSILRIQQVVRGDSAAYFCASSQSVDGPGYTFGSGTRLTVV.

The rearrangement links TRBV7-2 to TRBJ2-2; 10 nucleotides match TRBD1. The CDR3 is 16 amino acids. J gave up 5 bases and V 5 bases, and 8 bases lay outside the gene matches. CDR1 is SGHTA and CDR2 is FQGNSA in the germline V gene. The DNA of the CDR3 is TGTGCCAGCAGCCCCCGACAGGGGGCAGGTACCGGGGAGCTGTTTTTT. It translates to CASSPRQGAGTGELFF.

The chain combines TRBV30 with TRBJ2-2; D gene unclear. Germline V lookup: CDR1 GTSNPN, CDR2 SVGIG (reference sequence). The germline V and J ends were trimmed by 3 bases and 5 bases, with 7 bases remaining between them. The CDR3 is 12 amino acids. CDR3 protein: CAWRWGTGELFF. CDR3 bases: TGTGCCTGGAGGTGGGGAACCGGGGAGCTGTTTTTT.

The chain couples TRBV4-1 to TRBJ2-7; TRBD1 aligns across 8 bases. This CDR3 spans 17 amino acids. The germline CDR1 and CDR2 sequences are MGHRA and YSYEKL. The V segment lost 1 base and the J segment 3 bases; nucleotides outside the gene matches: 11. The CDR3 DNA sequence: TGCGCCAGCAGCCAAGCCGGCCCCGGGACAGGATACTACGAGCAGTACTTC. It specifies CASSQAGPGTGYYEQYF.

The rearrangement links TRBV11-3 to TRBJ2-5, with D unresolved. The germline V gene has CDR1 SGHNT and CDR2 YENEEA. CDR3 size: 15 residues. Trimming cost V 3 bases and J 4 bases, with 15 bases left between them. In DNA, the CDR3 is TGTGCCAGCAGCTTCGGTTCGAGAGATTTAGAGACCCAGTACTTC. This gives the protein CASSFGSRDLETQYF.

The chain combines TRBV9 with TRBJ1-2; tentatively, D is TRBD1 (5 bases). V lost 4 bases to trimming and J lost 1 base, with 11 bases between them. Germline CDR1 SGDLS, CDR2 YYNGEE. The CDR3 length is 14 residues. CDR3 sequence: CASSLMGGNYGYTF. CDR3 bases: TGTGCCAGCAGCCTCATGGGGGGTAACTATGGCTACACCTTC.

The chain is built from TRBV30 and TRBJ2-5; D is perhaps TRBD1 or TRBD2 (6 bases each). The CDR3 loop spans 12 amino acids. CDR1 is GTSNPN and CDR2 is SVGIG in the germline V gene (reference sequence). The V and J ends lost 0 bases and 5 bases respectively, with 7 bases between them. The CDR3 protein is CAWSVGGETQYF. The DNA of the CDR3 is TGTGCCTGGAGTGTAGGGGGGGAGACCCAGTACTTC.

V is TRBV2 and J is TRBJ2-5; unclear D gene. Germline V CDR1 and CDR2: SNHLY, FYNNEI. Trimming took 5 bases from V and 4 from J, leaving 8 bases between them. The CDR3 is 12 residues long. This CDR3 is CASSPFVETQYF. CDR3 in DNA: TGTGCCAGCAGTCCCTTTGTAGAGACCCAGTACTTC.

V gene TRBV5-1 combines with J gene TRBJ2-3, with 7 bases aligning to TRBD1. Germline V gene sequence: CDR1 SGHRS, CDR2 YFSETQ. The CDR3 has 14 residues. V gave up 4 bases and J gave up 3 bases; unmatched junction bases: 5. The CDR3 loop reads CASSRDRETDTQYF. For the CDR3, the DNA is TGCGCCAGCAGCCGGGACAGAGAGACAGATACGCAGTATTTT.

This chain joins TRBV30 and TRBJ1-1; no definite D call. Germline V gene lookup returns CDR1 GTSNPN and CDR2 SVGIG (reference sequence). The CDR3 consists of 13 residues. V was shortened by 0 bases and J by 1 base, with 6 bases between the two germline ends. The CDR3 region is CAWSVNSNTEAFF. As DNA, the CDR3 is TGTGCCTGGAGTGTAAATTCGAACACTGAAGCTTTCTTT.

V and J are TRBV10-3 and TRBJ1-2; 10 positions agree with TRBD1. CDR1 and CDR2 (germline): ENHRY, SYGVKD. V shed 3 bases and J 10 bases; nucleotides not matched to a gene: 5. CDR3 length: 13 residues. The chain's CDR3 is CAISEPGTGDYTF. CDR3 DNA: TGTGCCATCAGTGAACCCGGGACAGGGGACTACACCTTC.

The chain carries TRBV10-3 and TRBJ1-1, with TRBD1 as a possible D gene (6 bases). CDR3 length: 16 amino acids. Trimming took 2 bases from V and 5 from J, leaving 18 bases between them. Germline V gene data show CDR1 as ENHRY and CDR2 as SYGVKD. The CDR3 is CAISERGRGAKTEAFF. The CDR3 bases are TGTGCCATCAGTGAGCGGGGTAGGGGGGCGAAGACTGAAGCTTTCTTT.

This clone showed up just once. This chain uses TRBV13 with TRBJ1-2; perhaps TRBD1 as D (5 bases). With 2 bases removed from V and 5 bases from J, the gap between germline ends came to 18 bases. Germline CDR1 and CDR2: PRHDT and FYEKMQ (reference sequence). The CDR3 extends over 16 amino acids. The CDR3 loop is CASSLKIEGLRYGYTF. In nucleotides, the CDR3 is TGTGCCAGCAGCTTAAAGATAGAGGGGTTACGATATGGCTACACCTTC.